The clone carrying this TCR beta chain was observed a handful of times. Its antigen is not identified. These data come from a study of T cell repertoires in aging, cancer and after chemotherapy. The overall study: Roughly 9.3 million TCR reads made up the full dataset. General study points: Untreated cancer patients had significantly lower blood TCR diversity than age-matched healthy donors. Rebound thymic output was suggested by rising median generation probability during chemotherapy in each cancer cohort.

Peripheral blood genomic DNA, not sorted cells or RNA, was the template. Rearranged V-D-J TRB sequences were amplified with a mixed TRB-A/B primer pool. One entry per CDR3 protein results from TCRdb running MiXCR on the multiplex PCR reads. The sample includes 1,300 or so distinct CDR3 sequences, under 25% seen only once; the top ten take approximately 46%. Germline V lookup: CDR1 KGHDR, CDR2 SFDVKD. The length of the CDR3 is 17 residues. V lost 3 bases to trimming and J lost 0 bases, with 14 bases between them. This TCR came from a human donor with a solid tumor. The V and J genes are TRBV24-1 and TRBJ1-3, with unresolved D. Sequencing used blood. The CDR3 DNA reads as TGTGCCACCAGTGATGGGAGGGCATACGCCTCTGGAAACACCATATATTTT. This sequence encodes CATSDGRAYASGNTIYF.